This TCR beta chain was obtained from a study of blood T cell repertoires in COVID-19. Germline CDR1 and CDR2: LNHDA and SQIVND (reference sequence). Germline trimming cut 1 base from V and 5 bases from J; bases unmatched to any gene: 4. CDR3 length: 14 amino acids. Original handling: Amplification from reference gene primers served as the basis for estimated nucleated cell counts. Clones were sequenced by immunoSEQ multiplex PCR, and TCRdb holds only the in-frame ones, with some missing. V and J calls and clone size are those listed in that table; D and trimming were worked out from the DNA. The table has approximately 300,000 clones, 87% seen once. Remarks on this clone: The sample contains more than one DNA sequence encoding this CDR3.

Those enrolled, adults aged about 18 to 89 years, came from about two dozen US areas. Allocation to cohorts depended on clinical history reported by the participants. This TCR was sampled from a woman aged 25 to 39 who had recovered from COVID-19. The chain uses TRBV19 and TRBJ1-1, with 7 bases identical to TRBD1. The specimen was PBMCs or T cells enriched from blood (not recorded which). CDR3 nucleotides: TGTGCCAGTAGTATAGGACAGGGAAGGACTGAAGCTTTCTTT. It yields the protein CASSIGQGRTEAFF.